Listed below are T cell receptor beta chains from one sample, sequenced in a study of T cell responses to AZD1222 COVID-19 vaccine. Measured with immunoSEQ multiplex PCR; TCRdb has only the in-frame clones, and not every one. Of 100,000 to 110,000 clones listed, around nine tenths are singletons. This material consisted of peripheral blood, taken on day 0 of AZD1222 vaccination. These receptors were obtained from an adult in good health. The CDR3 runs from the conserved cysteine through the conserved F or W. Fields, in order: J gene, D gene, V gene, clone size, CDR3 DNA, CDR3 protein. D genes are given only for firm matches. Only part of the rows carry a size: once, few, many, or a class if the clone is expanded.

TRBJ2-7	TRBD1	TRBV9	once	TGTGCCAGCAGCCGGGACAGCGAATACTACGAGCAGTACTTC	CASSRDSEYYEQYF
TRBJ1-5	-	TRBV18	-	TGTGCCAGCTCATCCGGGACCGCCATAAATCAGCCCCAGCATTTT	CASSSGTAINQPQHF
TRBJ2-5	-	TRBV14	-	TGTGCCAGCAGCCAAGGTTGGGGGGAGAAACAAGAGACCCAGTACTTC	CASSQGWGEKQETQYF
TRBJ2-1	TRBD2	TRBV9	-	TGTGCCAGCAGCGTAGGTAACGGGAGGAGTACAGATGAGCAGTTCTTC	CASSVGNGRSTDEQFF
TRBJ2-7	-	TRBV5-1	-	TGCGCCAGCAGCCCGGGGGACACAAGACAGGGTAACTACGAGCAGTACTTC	CASSPGDTRQGNYEQYF
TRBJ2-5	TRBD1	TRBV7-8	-	TGTGCCAGCAGCTTAGTTAGGACAGGGGGATGGGAGACCCAGTACTTC	CASSLVRTGGWETQYF
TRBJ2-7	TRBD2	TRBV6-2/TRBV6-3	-	TGTGCCAGCAGTTACGACCCGGGACTAGCCTCTAGCTACGAGCAGTACTTC	CASSYDPGLASSYEQYF
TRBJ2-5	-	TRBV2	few	TGTGCCAGCAGTGAAGGGGAGACCCAGTACTTC	CASSEGETQYF
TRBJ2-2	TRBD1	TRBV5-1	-	TGCGCCAGCAGCACGAGAACAGGGGGCGGAGGGAACACCGGGGAGCTGTTTTTT	CASSTRTGGGGNTGELFF
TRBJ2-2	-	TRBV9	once	TGTGCCAGCAGCGTAGGTGCTGAGAACACCGGGGAGCTGTTTTTT	CASSVGAENTGELFF
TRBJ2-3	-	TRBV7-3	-	TGTGCCAGCAGCTTAATGACAGGAGGGGCAGATACGCAGTATTTT	CASSLMTGGADTQYF
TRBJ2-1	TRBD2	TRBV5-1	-	TGCGCCAGCAATCGGGGGAACCTAGCGGTTTCCTACAATGAGCAGTTCTTC	CASNRGNLAVSYNEQFF
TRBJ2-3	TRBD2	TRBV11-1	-	TGTGCCAGCAGCCAGAACAACGGGGGGAATACGCAGTATTTT	CASSQNNGGNTQYF
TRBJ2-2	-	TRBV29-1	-	TGCAGCGCAGAGGTCTCGGGCACCGGGGAGCTGTTTTTT	CSAEVSGTGELFF
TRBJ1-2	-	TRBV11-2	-	TGTGCCAGCAGCTTCCATACCGACCCTGGCAGTGGGGGCTACACCTTC	CASSFHTDPGSGGYTF
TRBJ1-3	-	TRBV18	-	TGTGCCAGCTCAGATGCCCTAATCCAATTCTCTGGAAACACCATATATTTT	CASSDALIQFSGNTIYF
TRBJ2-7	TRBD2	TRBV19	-	TGTGCCAGTAGTATGCTGGCTAGCGGGAGTGGCGAGCAGTACTTC	CASSMLASGSGEQYF
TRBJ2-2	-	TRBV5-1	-	TGCGCCAGCACGTATAGCACTCTAGGGAGTACCGGGGAGCTGTTTTTT	CASTYSTLGSTGELFF
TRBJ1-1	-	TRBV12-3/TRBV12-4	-	TGTGCCAGCAGCACAGGGTTTGAAGCTTTCTTT	CASSTGFEAFF
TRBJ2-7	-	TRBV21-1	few	TGTGCCAGCTTTAGGGAACTAGCGGCCTCCTACGAGCAGTACTTC	CASFRELAASYEQYF
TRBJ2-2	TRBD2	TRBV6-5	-	TGTGCCAGCGGACCGAGAGTAGCGGGCCCCGGGGAGCTGTTTTTT	CASGPRVAGPGELFF
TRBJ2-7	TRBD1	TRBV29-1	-	TGCAGCGTTGGGGATCACCGGGACAGGGGTTACGAGCAGTACTTC	CSVGDHRDRGYEQYF
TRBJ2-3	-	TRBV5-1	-	TGCGCCAGCAGCTCTTCTGTCACAGATACGCAGTATTTT	CASSSSVTDTQYF
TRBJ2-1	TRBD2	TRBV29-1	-	TGCAGCGTTGGCGGGAGTGTGAATGAGCAGTTCTTC	CSVGGSVNEQFF
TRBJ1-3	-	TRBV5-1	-	TGCGCCAGCAGCTTGGAAGGGAACTCTGGAAACACCATATATTTT	CASSLEGNSGNTIYF
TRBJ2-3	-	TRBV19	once	TGTGCCAGTAGTATTGGGGACTTCCACACAGATACGCAGTATTTT	CASSIGDFHTDTQYF
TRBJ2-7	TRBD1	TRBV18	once	TGTGCCAGCTCACCACTACAGGACAGGGGAATCCACGAGCAGTACTTC	CASSPLQDRGIHEQYF
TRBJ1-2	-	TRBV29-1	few	TGCAGCGTTGAAGATAGTGAATCCTACACCTTC	CSVEDSESYTF
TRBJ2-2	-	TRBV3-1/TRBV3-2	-	TGTGCCAGCAGCCAGGGAGGCGGGACTTCCACCGGGGAGCTGTTTTTT	CASSQGGGTSTGELFF
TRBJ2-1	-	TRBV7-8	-	TGTGCCAGCAGCCCGTGGGCTAGCTCCGCCGGGACCGTCAATGAGCAGTTCTTC	CASSPWASSAGTVNEQFF
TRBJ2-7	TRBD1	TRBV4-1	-	TGCGCCAGCAGCCAGACAGGGGGATACGAGCAGTACTTC	CASSQTGGYEQYF
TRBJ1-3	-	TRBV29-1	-	TGCAGCGTTAATTCAGGGGCTGGAAACACCATATATTTT	CSVNSGAGNTIYF
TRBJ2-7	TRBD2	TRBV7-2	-	TGTGCCAGCAGCGCATCACTAGCGGGAGGAGCCGAGCAGTACTTC	CASSASLAGGAEQYF
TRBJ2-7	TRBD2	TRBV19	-	TGTGCCAGTAGTGCCAGATTCGGGACTAGCTCCTACGAGCAGTACTTC	CASSARFGTSSYEQYF
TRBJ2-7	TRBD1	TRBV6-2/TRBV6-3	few	TGTGCCAGCAGTTCCCGGGACAGGGGGCTGTACGAGCAGTACTTC	CASSSRDRGLYEQYF
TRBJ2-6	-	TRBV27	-	TGTGCCAGCAGTCTACAGGGACCCCCTCTCTCTGGGGCCAACGTCCTGACTTTC	CASSLQGPPLSGANVLTF
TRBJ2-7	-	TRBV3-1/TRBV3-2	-	TGTGCCAGCAGCCGAGGTTGGGGAGACGAGCAGTACTTC	CASSRGWGDEQYF
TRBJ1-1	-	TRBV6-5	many	TGTGCCAGCAGTCGCCCACAGTTAGGACGCACTGAAGCTTTCTTT	CASSRPQLGRTEAFF
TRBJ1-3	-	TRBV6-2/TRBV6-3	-	TGTGCCAGCAGTTACTCGACCGGTAAACTGGAAGGAAACACCATATATTTT	CASSYSTGKLEGNTIYF
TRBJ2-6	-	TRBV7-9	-	TGTGCCAGCCCCCCCGGGGCCAACGTCCTGACTTTC	CASPPGANVLTF
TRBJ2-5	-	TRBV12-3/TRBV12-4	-	TGTGCCAGCAGTACTAGCTCCGGAAAGACCCAGTACTTC	CASSTSSGKTQYF
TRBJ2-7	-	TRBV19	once	TGTGCCAGTAGCTCATCTGCAGAGTCCTACGAGCAGTACTTC	CASSSSAESYEQYF
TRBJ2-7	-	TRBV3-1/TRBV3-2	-	TGTGCCAGCAGCCGGCGGGACGTGGGGTTCGAGCAGTACTTC	CASSRRDVGFEQYF
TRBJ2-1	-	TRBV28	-	TGTGCCAGCAGTTTATACCGTCCTCGGGGAACGAATGAGCAGTTCTTC	CASSLYRPRGTNEQFF
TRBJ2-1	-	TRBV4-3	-	TGCGCCAGCAGCCAAGACCCGCCGAGCTCCTACAATGAGCAGTTCTTC	CASSQDPPSSYNEQFF
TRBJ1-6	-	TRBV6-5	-	TGTGCCAGCAGTTACTCCGGCCAGGATAATTCACCCCTCCACTTT	CASSYSGQDNSPLHF
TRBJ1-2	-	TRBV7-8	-	TGTGCCAGCAGCTTGGGGGGGGCAGGGTCTTTCCCCTATGGCTACACCTTC	CASSLGGAGSFPYGYTF
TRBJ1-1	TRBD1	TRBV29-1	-	TGCAGCGTTGAGAAGAGATTGGGGTGGCAGGGGGACACTGAAGCTTTCTTT	CSVEKRLGWQGDTEAFF
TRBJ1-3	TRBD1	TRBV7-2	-	TGTGCCAGCAGCTTCCCGACAGGGGTTTATGGAAACACCATATATTTT	CASSFPTGVYGNTIYF
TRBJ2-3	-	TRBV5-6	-	TGTGCCAGCAGCTCCCTTTCGGGGGCGGGAGATACGCAGTATTTT	CASSSLSGAGDTQYF
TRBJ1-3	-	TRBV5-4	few	TGTGCCAGCAGCTTGGATGGGCAGCGGGGAAACACCATATATTTT	CASSLDGQRGNTIYF
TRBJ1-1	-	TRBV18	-	TGTGCCAGCTCACCAAACGAGGGGTTGGACACTGAAGCTTTCTTT	CASSPNEGLDTEAFF